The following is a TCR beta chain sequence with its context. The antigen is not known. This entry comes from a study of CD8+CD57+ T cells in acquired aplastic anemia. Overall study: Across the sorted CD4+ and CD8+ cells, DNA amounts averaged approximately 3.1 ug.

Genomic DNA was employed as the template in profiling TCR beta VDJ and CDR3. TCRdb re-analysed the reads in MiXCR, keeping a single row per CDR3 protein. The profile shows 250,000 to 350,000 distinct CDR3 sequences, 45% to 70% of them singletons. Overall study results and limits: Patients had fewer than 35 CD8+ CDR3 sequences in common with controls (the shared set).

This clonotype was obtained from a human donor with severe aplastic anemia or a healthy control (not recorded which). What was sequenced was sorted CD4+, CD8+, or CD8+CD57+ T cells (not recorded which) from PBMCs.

The CDR3 coding sequence is TGTGCCAGCAGTGAATATATGACACCAAACACTGAAGCTTTCTTT. This encodes CASSEYMTPNTEAFF. This chain links TRBV25-1 with TRBJ1-1; the D is unclear. Germline assignment: CDR1 MGHDK and CDR2 SYGVNS. This CDR3 comprises 15 residues. With 0 bases removed from V and 2 bases from J, the gap between germline ends came to 10 bases. The full variable domain, with the rest looked up from reference TRBV25-1 and TRBJ1-1, is EADIYQTPRYLVIGTGKKITLECSQTMGHDKMYWYQQDPGMELHLIHYSYGVNSTEKGDLSSESTVSRIRTEHFPLTLESARPSHTSQYLCASSEYMTPNTEAFFGQGTRLTVV.